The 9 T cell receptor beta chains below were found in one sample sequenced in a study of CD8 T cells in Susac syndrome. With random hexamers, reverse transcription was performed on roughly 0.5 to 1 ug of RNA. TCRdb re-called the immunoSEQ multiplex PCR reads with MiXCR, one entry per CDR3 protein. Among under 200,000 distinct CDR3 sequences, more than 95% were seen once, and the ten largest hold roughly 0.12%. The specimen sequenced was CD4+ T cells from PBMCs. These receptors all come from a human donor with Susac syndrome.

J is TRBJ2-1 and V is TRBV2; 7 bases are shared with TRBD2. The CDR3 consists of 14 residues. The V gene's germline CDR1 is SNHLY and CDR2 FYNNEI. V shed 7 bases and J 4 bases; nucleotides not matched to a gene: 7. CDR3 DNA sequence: TGTGCCAGCAAGTCTGGGGAGGGGTACAATGAGCAGTTCTTC. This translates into CASKSGEGYNEQFF.

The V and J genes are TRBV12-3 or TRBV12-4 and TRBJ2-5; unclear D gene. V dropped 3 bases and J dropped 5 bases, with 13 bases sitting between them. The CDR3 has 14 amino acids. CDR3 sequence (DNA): TGTGCCAGCAGTTTTCCGCGAGTAGGGGAGACCCAGTACTTC. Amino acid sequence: CASSFPRVGETQYF.

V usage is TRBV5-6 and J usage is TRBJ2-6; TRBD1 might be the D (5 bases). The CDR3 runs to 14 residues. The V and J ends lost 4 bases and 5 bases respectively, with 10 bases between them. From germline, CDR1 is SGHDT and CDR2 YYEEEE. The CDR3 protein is CASSRQLWANVLTF. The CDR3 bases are TGTGCCAGCAGCCGACAGCTCTGGGCCAACGTCCTGACTTTC.

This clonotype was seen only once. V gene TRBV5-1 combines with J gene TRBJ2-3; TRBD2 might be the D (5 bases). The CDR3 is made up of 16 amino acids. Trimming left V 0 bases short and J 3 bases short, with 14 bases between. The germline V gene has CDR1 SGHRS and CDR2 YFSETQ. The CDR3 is CASSLAGRSGTDTQYF. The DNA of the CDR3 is TGCGCCAGCAGCTTGGCGGGTCGGTCGGGGACAGATACGCAGTATTTT.

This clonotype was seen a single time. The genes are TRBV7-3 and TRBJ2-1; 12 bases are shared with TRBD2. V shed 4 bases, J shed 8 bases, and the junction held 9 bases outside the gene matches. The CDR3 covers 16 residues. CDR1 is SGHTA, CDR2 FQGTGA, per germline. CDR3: CASSSLTSGSRDEQFF. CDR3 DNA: TGTGCCAGCAGCTCGTTGACTAGCGGGAGTCGCGATGAGCAGTTCTTC.

CDR3 in DNA: TGCAGCGTTGAGGAGGTAGCTAACTATGGCTACACCTTC. Protein sequence: CSVEEVANYGYTF. The chain uses TRBV29-1 and TRBJ1-2; D gene ambiguous. The CDR3 contains 13 residues. Germline V lookup: CDR1 SQVTM, CDR2 ANQGSEA. V was clipped by 3 bases and J by 0 bases, with 8 bases between them.

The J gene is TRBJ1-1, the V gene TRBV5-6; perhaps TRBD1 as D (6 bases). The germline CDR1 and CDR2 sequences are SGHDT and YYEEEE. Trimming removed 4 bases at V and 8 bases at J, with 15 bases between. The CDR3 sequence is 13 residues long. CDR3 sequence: CASSRAPTGEAFF. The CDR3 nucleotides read TGTGCCAGCAGCCGCGCCCCTACAGGGGAAGCTTTCTTT.

As DNA, the CDR3 is TGTGCCAGCAGTTTACGGGGGGGCCCCTCCTACGAGCAGTACGTC. Translated, it gives CASSLRGGPSYEQYV. V gene TRBV27 combines with J gene TRBJ2-7, with 8 bases identical to TRBD2. CDR1 MNHEY and CDR2 SMNVEV come from the germline V gene (reference sequence). The V gene end was trimmed by 2 bases and the J gene end by 0 bases; junction bases not matched to a gene: 3. This CDR3 region has 15 residues.

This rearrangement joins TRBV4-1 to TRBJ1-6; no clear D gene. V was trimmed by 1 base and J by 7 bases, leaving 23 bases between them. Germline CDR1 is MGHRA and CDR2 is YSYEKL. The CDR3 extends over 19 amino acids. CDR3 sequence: CASSQALGGGPNLNSPLHF. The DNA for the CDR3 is TGCGCCAGCAGCCAAGCTCTCGGTGGCGGTCCGAATCTGAATTCACCCCTCCACTTT.